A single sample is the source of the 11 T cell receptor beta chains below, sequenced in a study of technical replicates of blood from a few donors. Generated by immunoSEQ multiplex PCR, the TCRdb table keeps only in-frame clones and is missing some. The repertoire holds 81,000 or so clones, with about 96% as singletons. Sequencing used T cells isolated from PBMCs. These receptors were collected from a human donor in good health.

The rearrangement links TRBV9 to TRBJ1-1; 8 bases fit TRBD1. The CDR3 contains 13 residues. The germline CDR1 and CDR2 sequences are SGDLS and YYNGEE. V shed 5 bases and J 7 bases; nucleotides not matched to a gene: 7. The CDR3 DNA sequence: TGTGCCAGCAGTCGACAGGGGCGTGATGAAGCTTTCTTT. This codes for CASSRQGRDEAFF.

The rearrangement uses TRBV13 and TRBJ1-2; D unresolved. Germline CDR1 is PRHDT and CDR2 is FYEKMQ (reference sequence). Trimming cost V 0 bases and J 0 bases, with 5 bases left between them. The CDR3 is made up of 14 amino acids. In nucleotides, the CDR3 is TGTGCCAGCAGCTTAGGGGCCCCTAACTATGGCTACACCTTC. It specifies CASSLGAPNYGYTF.

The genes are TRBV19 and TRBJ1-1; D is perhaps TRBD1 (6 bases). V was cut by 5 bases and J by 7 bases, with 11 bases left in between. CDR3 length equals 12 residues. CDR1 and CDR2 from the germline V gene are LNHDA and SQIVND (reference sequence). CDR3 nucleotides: TGTGCCAGTAGTTTTTTAGGGGGTGAAGCTTTCTTT. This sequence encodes CASSFLGGEAFF. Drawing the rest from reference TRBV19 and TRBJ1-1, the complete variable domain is DGGITQSPKYLFRKEGQNVTLSCEQNLNHDAMYWYRQDPGQGLRLIYYSQIVNDFQKGDIAEGYSVSREKKESFPLTVTSAQKNPTAFYLCASSFLGGEAFFGQGTRLTVV.

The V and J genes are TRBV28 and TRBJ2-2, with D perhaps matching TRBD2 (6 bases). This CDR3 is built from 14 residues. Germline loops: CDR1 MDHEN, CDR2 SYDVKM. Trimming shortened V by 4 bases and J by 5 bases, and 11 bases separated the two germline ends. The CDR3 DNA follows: TGTGCCAGCAGTTCCGGGACTCCAACCGGGGAGCTGTTTTTT. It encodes CASSSGTPTGELFF.

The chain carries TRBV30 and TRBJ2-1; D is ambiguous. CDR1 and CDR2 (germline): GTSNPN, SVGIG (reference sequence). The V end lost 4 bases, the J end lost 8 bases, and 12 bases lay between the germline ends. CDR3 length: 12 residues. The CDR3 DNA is TGTGCCTGGAATGGCCAAACAGATGAGCAGTTCTTC. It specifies CAWNGQTDEQFF.

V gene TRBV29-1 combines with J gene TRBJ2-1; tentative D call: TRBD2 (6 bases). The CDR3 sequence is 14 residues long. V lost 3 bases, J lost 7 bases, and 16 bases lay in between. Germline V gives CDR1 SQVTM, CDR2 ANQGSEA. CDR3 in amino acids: CSVEVKGRPNEQFF. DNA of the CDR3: TGCAGCGTTGAGGTAAAGGGGAGGCCAAATGAGCAGTTCTTC.

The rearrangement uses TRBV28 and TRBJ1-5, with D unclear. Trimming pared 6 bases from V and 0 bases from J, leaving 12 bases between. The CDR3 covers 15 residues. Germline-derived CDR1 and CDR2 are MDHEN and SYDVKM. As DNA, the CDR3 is TGTGCCAGCAGCGATGCAGGATTTAGCAATCAGCCCCAGCATTTT. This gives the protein CASSDAGFSNQPQHF. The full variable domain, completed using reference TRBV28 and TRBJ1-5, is DVKVTQSSRYLVKRTGEKVFLECVQDMDHENMFWYRQDPGLGLRLIYFSYDVKMKEKGDIPEGYSVSREKKERFSLILESASTNQTSMYLCASSDAGFSNQPQHFGDGTRLSIL.

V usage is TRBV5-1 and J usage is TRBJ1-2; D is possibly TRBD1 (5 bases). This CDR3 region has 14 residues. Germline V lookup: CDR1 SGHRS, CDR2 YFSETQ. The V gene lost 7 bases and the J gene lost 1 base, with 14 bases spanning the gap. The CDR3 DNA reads TGCGCCAGCCGGTCGGGGGTCGGTAACTATGGCTACACCTTC. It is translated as CASRSGVGNYGYTF.

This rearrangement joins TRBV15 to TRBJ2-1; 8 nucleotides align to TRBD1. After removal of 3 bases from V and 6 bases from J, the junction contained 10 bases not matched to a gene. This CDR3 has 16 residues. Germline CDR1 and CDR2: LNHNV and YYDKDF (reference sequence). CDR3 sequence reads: CATSRNQGAMFNEQFF. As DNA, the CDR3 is TGTGCCACCAGCAGGAACCAGGGGGCGATGTTCAATGAGCAGTTCTTC.

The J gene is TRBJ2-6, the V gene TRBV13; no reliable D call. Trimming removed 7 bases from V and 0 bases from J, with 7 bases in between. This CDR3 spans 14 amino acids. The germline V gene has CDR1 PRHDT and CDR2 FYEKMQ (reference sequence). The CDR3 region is CASTVSSGANVLTF. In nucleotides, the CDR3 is TGTGCCAGCACAGTTTCCTCTGGGGCCAACGTCCTGACTTTC.

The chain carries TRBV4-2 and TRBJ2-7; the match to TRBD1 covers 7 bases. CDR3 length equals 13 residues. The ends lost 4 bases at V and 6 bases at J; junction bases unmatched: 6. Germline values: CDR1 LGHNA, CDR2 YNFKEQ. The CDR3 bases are TGTGCCAGCAGCCTTGGGACAGACGTCGAGCAGTACTTC. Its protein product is CASSLGTDVEQYF.